Listed below are T cell receptor beta chains from one sample, sequenced in a study of T cells in Graves' hyperthyroidism and ophthalmopathy. Each CDR3 protein is one row after TCRdb ran MiXCR on the multiplex PCR reads. The table has roughly 710,000 distinct CDR3 sequences, roughly a third seen once. The sequenced material came from blood. The receptors come from a woman aged 40 to 50 with Graves' hyperthyroidism. CDR3s include the opening cysteine and the closing phenylalanine or tryptophan. D genes are given only for firm matches. Size tells how often a clone was seen (once, few, many) or the class of an expanded clone, and some rows leave it out.

TRBV19	.	TRBD1	TRBJ2-5	TGTGCCAGTAGAGGGGGCCGAGAGACCCAGTACTTC	CASRGGRETQYF
TRBV7-9	.	TRBD1	TRBJ2-1	TGTGCCAGCAGCCTCGACAGGGGTTGGAATGAGCAGTTCTTC	CASSLDRGWNEQFF
TRBV20-1	many	TRBD1	TRBJ1-1	TGCAGTGCTAGTCGACAGGGTGAGGACACTGAAGCTTTCTTT	CSASRQGEDTEAFF
TRBV20-1	few	TRBD2	TRBJ2-7	TGCAGTGCTAAAATTTACGGGCGGGGGAGCGAGCAGTACTTC	CSAKIYGRGSEQYF
TRBV20-1	many	.	TRBJ1-5	TGCAGTGCTAGATTGGGACATACAGGCCAGCCCCAGCATTTT	CSARLGHTGQPQHF
TRBV6-5	few	TRBD1	TRBJ1-2	TGTGCCACCTTTTCGGGGGACAGTACTAACTATGGCTACACCTTC	CATFSGDSTNYGYTF
TRBV4-3	few	.	TRBJ1-2	TGCGCCAGCAGCCAAGAATCGGCCACAACTAACTGGGGCTACACCTTC	CASSQESATTNWGYTF
TRBV6-5	few	.	TRBJ1-2	TGTGCCAGCAGAGAACAGGGAGTAATCCACTATGGCTACACCTTC	CASREQGVIHYGYTF
TRBV19	.	TRBD1	TRBJ1-5	TGTGCCAGTAATCGAAACGTGGGTACAGGGGGCCTTGGACAGCCCCAGCATTTT	CASNRNVGTGGLGQPQHF
TRBV12-3/TRBV12-4	few	.	TRBJ1-1	TGTGCCAGCAGTTTCCCTCCGGGACGTAAAGCTTTCTTT	CASSFPPGRKAFF
TRBV6-5	few	.	TRBJ1-1	TGTGCCAGCAGTTACGCGCTTGAGAACACTGAAGCTTTCTTT	CASSYALENTEAFF
TRBV5-6	.	TRBD1	TRBJ1-1	TGTGCCAGCAGCGCAGGGGGTAGGGGGAACACTGAAGCTTTCTTT	CASSAGGRGNTEAFF
TRBV28	.	.	TRBJ1-2	TGTGCCAGCATAGTACAGGGTTTGAACTATGGCTACACCTTC	CASIVQGLNYGYTF
TRBV25-1	many	TRBD1	TRBJ2-2	TGTGCCAGCAGTGAAGGCTACGCCGGGACAGAAGAACCCGGGGAGCTGTTTTTT	CASSEGYAGTEEPGELFF
TRBV10-3	few	.	TRBJ1-1	TGTGCCAGCAGTGAAAGTGGAGTGAAGAACACTGAAGCTTTCTTT	CASSESGVKNTEAFF
TRBV5-6	few	.	TRBJ1-4	TGTGCCAGCAGCTTGTTTAACAGACCTAATGAAAAACTGTTTTTT	CASSLFNRPNEKLFF
TRBV7-9	few	.	TRBJ1-1	TGTGCCAGCGCCCAAACAGGTGGCAGTACTGAAGCTTTCTTT	CASAQTGGSTEAFF
TRBV20-1	few	TRBD2	TRBJ2-3	TGCAGTGCTCCCCTCCGGGAGGGCCGGGATACGCAGTATTTT	CSAPLREGRDTQYF
TRBV10-3	.	TRBD1	TRBJ2-2	TGTGCCAGCAGTCCTCGGACAGGGGAAACCGGGGAGCTGTTTTTT	CASSPRTGETGELFF
TRBV2	.	.	TRBJ2-5	TGTGCCAGCAGAATGGAAACCGGGGCCCCCAGGAGGGTAAAGTACTTC	CASRMETGAPRRVKYF
TRBV7-9	few	.	TRBJ2-2	TGTGCCAGCAGCCAACACGAGAACCACAGGGGAGGGACCGGGGAGCTGTTTTTT	CASSQHENHRGGTGELFF
TRBV10-3	.	.	TRBJ2-7	TGTGCCATCAGCAACACTTCCTTCGGGAATGAGCAGTACTTC	CAISNTSFGNEQYF
TRBV20-1	.	.	TRBJ2-5	TGCAGTGCCTACTACTCGATCTCTAAGACCCAGTACTTC	CSAYYSISKTQYF
TRBV6-4	.	.	TRBJ1-4	TGTGCCAGCAGTGACTCGGTCAGAGATGGGGGCTTGGATGAAAAACTGTTTTTT	CASSDSVRDGGLDEKLFF
TRBV6-5	.	.	TRBJ2-2	TGTGCCAGCAGTTACTCGACGGGGGGCCGGACGGGGGAGCTGTTTTTT	CASSYSTGGRTGELFF
TRBV6-6	few	TRBD1	TRBJ1-6	TGTGCCAGCAGATTCGACAGGGGGTATAATTCACCCCTCCACTTT	CASRFDRGYNSPLHF
TRBV10-3	many	.	TRBJ1-5	TGTGCCATCAGTGAGGGCAGGGACTATCAGCCCCAGCATTTT	CAISEGRDYQPQHF
TRBV7-8	many	TRBD1	TRBJ1-2	TGTGCCAGCAGCCCTACGTGGACAGGGCTCTATGGCTACACCTTC	CASSPTWTGLYGYTF
TRBV10-3	few	.	TRBJ1-1	TGTGCCAGCAAACAGGGCTGGAACACTGAAGCTTTCTTT	CASKQGWNTEAFF
TRBV9	many	.	TRBJ1-1	TGTGCCAGCAGCGTAGGAGGGTGGACTGAAGCTTTCTTT	CASSVGGWTEAFF
TRBV6-5	many	.	TRBJ1-1	TGTGCCAGCACCACCATGAACACTGAAGCTTTCTTT	CASTTMNTEAFF
TRBV7-6	few	.	TRBJ1-1	TGTGCCAGCAGCTTGGACCGGGTCCCGAACACTGAAGCTTTCTTT	CASSLDRVPNTEAFF
TRBV6-1	.	TRBD1	TRBJ2-2	TGTGCCAGCAGGGGACAGGGGGACACCGGGGAGCTGTTTTTT	CASRGQGDTGELFF
TRBV20-1	.	TRBD2	TRBJ2-5	TGCAGTGCAGGGCCAGCGGGGAAAGAGACCCAGTACTTC	CSAGPAGKETQYF
TRBV6-4	few	.	TRBJ2-1	TGTGCCAGCAGTGACGGCAATGAGCAGTTCTTC	CASSDGNEQFF
TRBV7-2	.	.	TRBJ2-3	TGTGCCAGCAGCCGACTAGACGCAGATACGCAGTATTTT	CASSRLDADTQYF
TRBV20-1	few	.	TRBJ1-2	TGCAGTGTCATGGGTGGGACGGCTTTCTATGGCTACACCTTC	CSVMGGTAFYGYTF
TRBV19	few	.	TRBJ1-4	TGTGCCAGTAGCGACAATTCTAATGAAAAACTGTTTTTT	CASSDNSNEKLFF
TRBV5-1	once	.	TRBJ1-2	TGCGCCAGCAGCGGGGGCAGCTTCTATGGCTACACCTTC	CASSGGSFYGYTF
TRBV7-2	many	.	TRBJ1-5	TGTGCCAGCAGCTCAGGGCGTAGAAGGGAGCCCCAGCATTTT	CASSSGRRREPQHF
TRBV11-2	.	.	TRBJ1-1	TGTGCCAGCAGCTTAGGTCTTACGGGGCATCAAAGATCGGGGGCGAATGAAGCTTTCTTT	CASSLGLTGHQRSGANEAFF
TRBV10-1	.	.	TRBJ2-3	TGCGCCAGCAGTGAGGGGGGACCTCCCGGAGATACGCAGTATTTT	CASSEGGPPGDTQYF
TRBV20-1	few	TRBD2	TRBJ2-5	TGCAGTGCTCTCCGCCTAGCGGGGAAAGAGACCCAGTACTTC	CSALRLAGKETQYF
TRBV20-1	.	.	TRBJ2-5	TGCAGTGAATGGGCTAGCGCAAAGACCCAGTACTTC	CSEWASAKTQYF
TRBV24-1	few	TRBD1	TRBJ2-6	TGTGCCACCAGTGTTTCTCCGGGACAGCTTTTCTCTGGGGCCAACGTCCTGACTTTC	CATSVSPGQLFSGANVLTF
TRBV7-9	many	.	TRBJ1-6	TGTGCCAGCAGCCCCCCGGGACACCTGTCACCCCTCCACTTT	CASSPPGHLSPLHF
TRBV4-2	.	.	TRBJ1-5	TGTGCCAGCAGCCAAGATCCGTCCCCCAAGGATCAGCCCCAGCATTTT	CASSQDPSPKDQPQHF
TRBV12-3/TRBV12-4	.	.	TRBJ1-5	TGTGCCAGCAGCCAAGTAGGCGGGGCAGGGGTCAATCAGCCCCAGCATTTT	CASSQVGGAGVNQPQHF
TRBV5-1	many	TRBD1	TRBJ1-1	TGCGCCAGCAGCCTCGCTCAGGGGGCGGGTGTCACTGAAGCTTTCTTT	CASSLAQGAGVTEAFF
TRBV12-3/TRBV12-4	.	TRBD2	TRBJ2-7	TGTGCCAGCAGCTCCGAACTAGCGGTCTACGAGCAGTACTTC	CASSSELAVYEQYF
TRBV25-1	.	.	TRBJ2-1	TGTGCCAGCAGTGAATATGCGGGAGGGACAGGGAATGAGCAGTTCTTC	CASSEYAGGTGNEQFF
TRBV20-1	many	.	TRBJ1-3	TGCAGTGCTACCAAATGGCAGTTGGCTGGAAACACCATATATTTT	CSATKWQLAGNTIYF
TRBV2	.	TRBD1	TRBJ1-2	TGTGCCAGTGAGAGGGACAGGGACGGGGGCTACACCTTC	CASERDRDGGYTF
TRBV7-2	many	.	TRBJ1-1	TGTGCCAGCAGCTTTTCCGGGGAGCAGAACACTGAAGCTTTCTTT	CASSFSGEQNTEAFF
TRBV25-1	.	.	TRBJ1-2	TGTGCCAGCAGTGAATACAGCCAAGCGGGGCGCTTTGGCTACACCTTC	CASSEYSQAGRFGYTF
TRBV7-6	.	.	TRBJ1-2	TGCGCCAGCAGCCAAGAGGGGAGAGGGTGGACCCCTAACTATGGCTACACCTTC	CASSQEGRGWTPNYGYTF
TRBV6-5	few	.	TRBJ1-1	TGTGCCAGCTCTAATGGGGAGGAGAACACTGAAGCTTTCTTT	CASSNGEENTEAFF
TRBV4-3	.	.	TRBJ2-5	TGCGCCAGCAGCCAAGTTGTCCTCACGGAGACCCAGTACTTC	CASSQVVLTETQYF
TRBV6-6	.	.	TRBJ1-5	TGTGCCAGCAACGCGGACTACGAGGGGGGAGTCAAGCCCCAGCATTTT	CASNADYEGGVKPQHF